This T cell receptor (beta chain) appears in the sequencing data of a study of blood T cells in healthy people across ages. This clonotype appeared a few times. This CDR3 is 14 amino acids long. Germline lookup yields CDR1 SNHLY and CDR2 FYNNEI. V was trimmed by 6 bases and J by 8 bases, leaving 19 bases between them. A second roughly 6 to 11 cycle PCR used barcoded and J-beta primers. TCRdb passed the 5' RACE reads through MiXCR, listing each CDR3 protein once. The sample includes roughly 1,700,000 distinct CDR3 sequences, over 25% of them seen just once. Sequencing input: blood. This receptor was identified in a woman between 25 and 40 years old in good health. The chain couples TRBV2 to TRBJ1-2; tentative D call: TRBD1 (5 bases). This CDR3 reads CASSYRDGLEGYTF. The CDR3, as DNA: TGTGCCAGCAGCTATAGGGACGGTTTGGAAGGCTACACCTTC.